This T cell receptor (beta chain) was identified in a study of OX40 agonist ivuxolimab in advanced cancers. Measured with immunoSEQ multiplex PCR; TCRdb has only the in-frame clones, and not every one. The repertoire has around 73,000 clones, 85% to 90% of them found once; the top ten carry about 0.53%. The V end was cut by 3 bases, the J end by 4 bases, with 9 bases between. CDR3 length: 14 amino acids. Germline CDR1 SGHAT, CDR2 FQDESV (reference sequence). The TCR comes from an adult with an advanced solid tumor such as melanoma, head and neck, liver or kidney cancer. The chain employs TRBV11-1 and TRBJ2-2; no clear D gene. Here the sequenced sample was CD4+ or CD8+ T cells sorted from blood, taken in a trial of the OX40 agonist ivuxolimab. CDR3 amino acids: CASSFMVGTGELFF. CDR3 DNA: TGTGCCAGCAGCTTTATGGTTGGCACCGGGGAGCTGTTTTTT.